These T cell receptor beta chains were read from a single sample in a study of T cell responses to AZD1222 COVID-19 vaccine. Produced via immunoSEQ multiplex PCR; TCRdb's table is partial and in-frame only. The sample records roughly 180,000 clones, about 85% being singletons. The material was peripheral blood, obtained on day 0 of AZD1222 vaccination. Source of these receptors: an adult in good health. Each CDR3 is given with its conserved first and last residue. Fields, in order: V gene, D gene, clone size, J gene, CDR3 protein, CDR3 DNA. D genes are given only for firm matches. Clone sizes are given selectively: once, few, many, or a class where the clone is expanded.

TRBV19,NA,few,TRBJ2-1,CASTGSYNEQFF,TGTGCCAGTACCGGGTCCTACAATGAGCAGTTCTTC
TRBV24-1,NA,NA,TRBJ2-3,CATSYKSAGAYLSTDTQYF,TGTGCCACCAGTTATAAATCAGCGGGCGCCTACCTTAGCACAGATACGCAGTATTTT
TRBV24-1,TRBD1,NA,TRBJ1-1,CATRKGDRATTVSMNTEAFF,TGTGCCACGAGAAAGGGGGACAGGGCGACGACTGTTTCTATGAACACTGAAGCTTTCTTT
TRBV27,TRBD1,NA,TRBJ2-2,CASRTGDTGELFF,TGTGCCAGTAGGACAGGGGACACCGGGGAGCTGTTTTTT
TRBV5-1,NA,NA,TRBJ2-3,CASSLVVADTQYF,TGCGCCAGCAGCTTGGTCGTCGCAGATACGCAGTATTTT
TRBV5-1,NA,NA,TRBJ2-3,CASSGRDSLTDTQYF,TGCGCCAGCAGCGGACGGGACTCCCTCACAGATACGCAGTATTTT
TRBV7-6,NA,NA,TRBJ1-5,CASSLGATGAYQPQHF,TGTGCCAGCAGCCTTGGGGCGACTGGGGCGTATCAGCCCCAGCATTTT
TRBV6-5,TRBD1,NA,TRBJ2-4,CASSNRGRDKNIQYF,TGTGCCAGCAGTAACAGGGGGCGCGACAAAAACATTCAGTACTTC
TRBV10-3,NA,NA,TRBJ2-7,CAISESLVYEQYF,TGTGCCATCAGTGAGTCTTTAGTCTACGAGCAGTACTTC
TRBV19,NA,once,TRBJ1-1,CASSTGWNTEAFF,TGTGCCAGTAGCACAGGGTGGAACACTGAAGCTTTCTTT
TRBV3-1/TRBV3-2,NA,NA,TRBJ1-1,CASSNSIRNTEAFF,TGTGCCAGCAGCAATTCTATAAGAAACACTGAAGCTTTCTTT
TRBV18,TRBD1,NA,TRBJ2-2,CASSPRQGVDGELFF,TGTGCCAGCTCACCAAGACAGGGGGTTGACGGGGAGCTGTTTTTT
TRBV5-1,NA,NA,TRBJ2-1,CASSSGLDYNEQFF,TGCGCCAGCAGCTCGGGACTGGACTACAATGAGCAGTTCTTC
TRBV18,NA,NA,TRBJ2-2,CASSSYTGELFF,TGTGCCAGCTCATCCTACACCGGGGAGCTGTTTTTT
TRBV7-8,TRBD2,NA,TRBJ2-1,CASSRGGLAGVRDEQFF,TGTGCCAGCAGCCGCGGGGGACTAGCGGGAGTCCGGGATGAGCAGTTCTTC
TRBV11-2,NA,few,TRBJ1-1,CASSGQPAGDYGGNTEAFF,TGTGCCAGCAGCGGACAGCCGGCAGGGGACTATGGCGGGAACACTGAAGCTTTCTTT
TRBV7-2,TRBD2,NA,TRBJ2-5,CASSLGPGGETQYF,TGTGCCAGCAGCTTAGGTCCGGGAGGGGAGACCCAGTACTTC
TRBV28,NA,once,TRBJ1-6,CASSQYRDNSPLHF,TGTGCCAGCAGCCAATACCGGGACAACTCACCCCTCCACTTT
TRBV10-1,NA,few,TRBJ2-2,CASSGRTRGGTGELFF,TGCGCCAGCAGTGGACGGACAAGAGGAGGCACCGGGGAGCTGTTTTTT
TRBV19,TRBD2,NA,TRBJ2-3,CASSKAWTSEFTDTQYF,TGTGCCAGTAGTAAGGCCTGGACTAGCGAGTTCACAGATACGCAGTATTTT
TRBV5-4,NA,NA,TRBJ1-1,CASSLPSSMNTEAFF,TGTGCCAGCAGCTTACCGTCGTCCATGAACACTGAAGCTTTCTTT
TRBV7-8,TRBD1,NA,TRBJ1-2,CASSSRQGPNYGYTF,TGTGCCAGCAGCTCCCGACAGGGCCCTAACTATGGCTACACCTTC
TRBV2,NA,once,TRBJ1-4,CATTGSLATNEKLFF,TGTGCCACCACCGGGAGTCTAGCAACTAATGAAAAACTGTTTTTT
TRBV25-1,TRBD2,NA,TRBJ2-1,CASSDLGRNEQFF,TGTGCCAGCAGTGATCTCGGGAGGAATGAGCAGTTCTTC
TRBV9,TRBD2,NA,TRBJ2-1,CASSITSGSSYNEQFF,TGTGCCAGCAGCATCACTAGCGGGAGCTCCTACAATGAGCAGTTCTTC